The present entry profiles one TCR beta chain with its context. The antigen remains unidentified. Germline lookup yields CDR1 MGHRA and CDR2 YSYEKL. The V and J ends lost 0 bases and 0 bases, in that order; junction bases with no gene match: 8. This CDR3 is 18 amino acids long. The sample is drawn from a study of radiation and T cells in renal cell carcinoma. The study's findings and limits: Dominant CDR3 motifs were more common in irradiated tumors than controls. Sampling covered only about 1 g of each tumor. In nephrectomy-only tumors, top 100 clonotypes averaged about 45%, versus about 50% irradiated.

TCRdb's table, derived via immunoSEQ multiplex PCR, lists solely in-frame clones and lacks some. The sample has more than 15,000 clones, around 55% seen once. Noted treatment: 15 Gy SBRT to primary tumor, nephrectomy 4 weeks later. Nephrectomy followed 15 Gy stereotactic body radiation by 4 weeks. The rearrangement links TRBV4-1 to TRBJ1-1, with TRBD1 matching over 9 bases. Here the sequenced sample was tumor tissue, taken from a patient whose treatment included radiotherapy and nephrectomy. This receptor was taken from a man aged 45-65 years with renal cell carcinoma. The CDR3 DNA reads TGCGCCAGCAGCCAAGACTCTCCAGGACAGGGGTTGAACACTGAAGCTTTCTTT. The encoded protein is CASSQDSPGQGLNTEAFF.